Listed below are T cell receptor beta chains from one sample, sequenced in a study of Graves' ophthalmopathy and Graves' hyperthyroidism. TCRdb ran MiXCR on the multiplex PCR reads and lists one entry per CDR3 protein. The sample carries 300,000 to 400,000 distinct CDR3 sequences, about 17% recorded once. Sequenced sample: peripheral blood. These receptors were obtained from an adult woman with stable Graves' hyperthyroidism. Both conserved end residues are part of each CDR3. A D gene is named only where the DNA matches it firmly. Clone size is shown for a subset of rows, as once, few, many or a class of expanded clone.

J | D | size | V | DNA | CDR3
TRBJ2-4 | TRBD2 | - | TRBV2 | TGTGCCAGCAGACCTAGCGGGAGCCCTACCAAAAACATTCAGTACTTC | CASRPSGSPTKNIQYF
TRBJ2-7 | - | many | TRBV7-2 | TGTGCCAGCAGCAACCCTCCGGACCGCTTCTACGAGCAGTACTTC | CASSNPPDRFYEQYF
TRBJ2-7 | TRBD1 | many | TRBV5-1 | TGCGCCAGCAGCCAGGGGGTTAACTACGAGCAGTACTTC | CASSQGVNYEQYF
TRBJ2-7 | - | many | TRBV5-1 | TGCGCCAGCAGCGCTGGCTACGAGCAGTACTTC | CASSAGYEQYF
TRBJ2-7 | - | many | TRBV12-3/TRBV12-4 | TGTGCCAGCAGTCCCTCATCCCCTCTAGGGATGTTACACGAGCAGTACTTC | CASSPSSPLGMLHEQYF
TRBJ2-7 | TRBD2 | many | TRBV27 | TGTGCCAGCAAGACTAGCGGGGGGACCTACGAGCAGTACTTC | CASKTSGGTYEQYF
TRBJ2-2 | TRBD2 | many | TRBV6-2/TRBV6-3 | TGTGCCTCGGAAGCGGGAGAAGTTACCAGGGAGCTGTTTTTT | CASEAGEVTRELFF
TRBJ2-7 | - | - | TRBV19 | TGTGCCAGCAGTTTCTCCGGGACCGGGGACGAGCAGTACTTC | CASSFSGTGDEQYF
TRBJ1-1 | - | many | TRBV4-2 | TGTGCCAGCAGCCAAGATCGGAGTCTGTCTGAAGCTTTCTTT | CASSQDRSLSEAFF
TRBJ2-2 | - | many | TRBV20-1 | TGCAGTGCTTCTGAGTTTCAGGGGAGTACCGGGGAGCTGTTTTTT | CSASEFQGSTGELFF
TRBJ1-5 | - | many | TRBV28 | TGTGCCAGCAGAATGGGGAGGGTCAATCAGCCCCAGCATTTT | CASRMGRVNQPQHF
TRBJ1-1 | - | many | TRBV29-1 | TGCAGCGTTGAGGGGGGTTTGAACACTGAAGCTTTCTTT | CSVEGGLNTEAFF
TRBJ2-7 | - | - | TRBV20-1 | TGCAGTGCTGACCTGTTAGCGGCCCACGAGCAGTACTTC | CSADLLAAHEQYF
TRBJ1-2 | TRBD1 | - | TRBV11-1 | TGTGCCAGCAGCTCCTCAGGGGGTCTTTCGTATGTAGGTTACACCTTC | CASSSSGGLSYVGYTF
TRBJ1-1 | - | - | TRBV19 | TGTGCCAGTAGTATAGACAGCATGAACACTGAAGCTTTCTTT | CASSIDSMNTEAFF
TRBJ1-2 | TRBD1 | few | TRBV7-9 | TGTGCCAGCAGCCAAAGAGGGGGCGGCATTGGCTACACCTTC | CASSQRGGGIGYTF
TRBJ2-4 | TRBD2 | many | TRBV5-4 | TGTGCCAGCAGCCCGAAGCGGGAGGTAAACATTCAGTACTTC | CASSPKREVNIQYF
TRBJ2-2 | - | many | TRBV30 | TGTGCCTGGAGGCAGCTTTACACCGGGGAGCTGTTTTTT | CAWRQLYTGELFF
TRBJ2-7 | TRBD1 | many | TRBV13 | TGTGCCAGCAGCCAAGCGGGACAGGGGATCCTCGAGCAGTACTTC | CASSQAGQGILEQYF
TRBJ2-7 | - | many | TRBV28 | TGTGCCAGCAGTTACCAGGGACTCCGATTTGACGAGCAGTACTTC | CASSYQGLRFDEQYF
TRBJ2-7 | - | - | TRBV4-1 | TGCGCCAGCAGCCCGCGGGATTGGGACATACGATATTTCTCCTACGAGCAGTACTTC | CASSPRDWDIRYFSYEQYF
TRBJ1-1 | TRBD1 | many | TRBV11-2 | TGTGCCAGCAGCTTTGATGGGACAGGAGGAACTGAAGCTTTCTTT | CASSFDGTGGTEAFF
TRBJ2-2 | TRBD2 | few | TRBV4-2 | TGTGCCAGCAGCCCTCCTAGCGGGGCCTACACCGGGGAGCTGTTTTTT | CASSPPSGAYTGELFF
TRBJ2-2 | - | many | TRBV20-1 | TGCAGTGCCCCGGGTTCGAACACCGGGGAGCTGTTTTTT | CSAPGSNTGELFF
TRBJ2-5 | - | many | TRBV20-1 | TGCAGTGCTAGAGATGCGCGGTCAGGGACCCAGTACTTC | CSARDARSGTQYF
TRBJ2-7 | - | many | TRBV28 | TGTGCCAGCAGGCCCCCCTTCGACGCTCCCGTGTACTTC | CASRPPFDAPVYF
TRBJ2-7 | TRBD1 | many | TRBV11-1 | TGTGCCAGCTTCGGGACAGGGGGCCAATTCTCCTACGAGCAGTACTTC | CASFGTGGQFSYEQYF
TRBJ2-7 | TRBD2 | - | TRBV27 | TGTGCCAGCTGTCTGGGGGGGGGGGCCTACGAGCAGTACTTC | CASCLGGGAYEQYF
TRBJ2-3 | - | few | TRBV12-5 | TGTGCTAGTGGTCCCACGAGTGCAGATACGCAGTATTTT | CASGPTSADTQYF
TRBJ2-7 | - | many | TRBV27 | TGTGCCAGCAGTTTATCGTCGGGAGTTAACGAGCAGTACTTC | CASSLSSGVNEQYF
TRBJ1-1 | - | many | TRBV12-3/TRBV12-4 | TGTGCCAGCACTTTGAAGGTCTTTAATGAAGCTTTCTTT | CASTLKVFNEAFF
TRBJ2-7 | TRBD1 | few | TRBV11-2 | TGTGCCAGCAGCGGGGACAGGGGAAAATACTACGAGCAGTACTTC | CASSGDRGKYYEQYF
TRBJ1-5 | - | many | TRBV5-1 | TGCGCCAGCAGCTTGCAGGGAAACGGCAATCCGCCCCAGCATTTT | CASSLQGNGNPPQHF
TRBJ2-7 | TRBD1 | many | TRBV7-2 | TGTGCCAGCAGCTTAGATGGGACAGGGCCGTACGAGCAGTACTTC | CASSLDGTGPYEQYF
TRBJ2-2 | TRBD1 | many | TRBV6-2/TRBV6-3 | TGTGCCAGCCTACCAGGGGGCGCACGATCTGGGGAGCTGTTTTTT | CASLPGGARSGELFF
TRBJ2-7 | - | many | TRBV30 | TGTGCCTGGATTGACGGGATCTACGAGCAGTACTTC | CAWIDGIYEQYF
TRBJ2-5 | - | - | TRBV7-9 | TGTGCCAGCAGCCACCAAACGTCTTCCCAAGAGACCCAGTACTTC | CASSHQTSSQETQYF